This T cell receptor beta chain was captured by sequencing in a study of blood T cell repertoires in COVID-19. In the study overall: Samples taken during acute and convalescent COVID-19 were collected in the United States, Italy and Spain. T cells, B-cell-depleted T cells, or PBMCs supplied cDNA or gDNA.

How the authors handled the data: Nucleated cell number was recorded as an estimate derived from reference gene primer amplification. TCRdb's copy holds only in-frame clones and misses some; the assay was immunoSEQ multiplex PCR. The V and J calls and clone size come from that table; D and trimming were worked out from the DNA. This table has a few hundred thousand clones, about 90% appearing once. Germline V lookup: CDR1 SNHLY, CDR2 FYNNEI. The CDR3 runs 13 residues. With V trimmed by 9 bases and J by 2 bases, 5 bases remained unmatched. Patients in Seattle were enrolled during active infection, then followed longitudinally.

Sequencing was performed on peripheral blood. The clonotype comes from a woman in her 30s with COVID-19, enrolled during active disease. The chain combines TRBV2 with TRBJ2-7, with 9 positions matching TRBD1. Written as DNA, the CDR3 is TGTGCCAGTGGGACAGGGCCCACCTACGAGCAGTACTTC. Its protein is CASGTGPTYEQYF.